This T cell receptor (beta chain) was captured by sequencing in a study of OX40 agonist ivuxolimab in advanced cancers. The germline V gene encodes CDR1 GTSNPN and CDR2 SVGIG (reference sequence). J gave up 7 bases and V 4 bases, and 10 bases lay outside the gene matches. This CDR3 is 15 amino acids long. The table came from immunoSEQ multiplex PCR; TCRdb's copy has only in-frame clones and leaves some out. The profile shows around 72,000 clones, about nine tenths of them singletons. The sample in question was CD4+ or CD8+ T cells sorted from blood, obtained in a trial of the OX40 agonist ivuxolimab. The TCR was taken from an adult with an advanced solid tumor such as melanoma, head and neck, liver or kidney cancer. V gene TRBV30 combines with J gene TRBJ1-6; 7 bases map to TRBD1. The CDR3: CAWTLSGTVNSPLHF. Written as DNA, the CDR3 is TGTGCCTGGACCTTAAGCGGGACAGTAAATTCACCCCTCCACTTT.